The TCR beta chain under discussion was sequenced for a study of radiation and T cells in renal cell carcinoma. Study-wide background: Nephrectomy followed 15 Gy stereotactic body radiation by 4 weeks.

Time point here: blood 2 weeks post-SBRT. Treatment meaning: 15 Gy SBRT to primary tumor, nephrectomy 4 weeks later. Blood was sampled at baseline, 2 weeks and 4 weeks after SBRT. Clear cell pathology was present in this patient's renal cell carcinoma. Worth noting for this clone: Its antigen is not identified.

V dropped 3 bases and J dropped 0 bases, with 9 bases sitting between them. The CDR3 has 16 amino acids. Germline-derived CDR1 and CDR2 are MGHDK and SYGVNS. Study-wide findings and caveats: Top tumor clonotypes rose in blood 2 weeks post-radiation, then contracted.

Measured with immunoSEQ multiplex PCR; TCRdb has only the in-frame clones, and not every one. The sample yields roughly 130,000 clones, around 90% seen once. The receptor's source is a woman between 65 and 79 years old with renal cell carcinoma. The rearrangement uses TRBV25-1 and TRBJ2-6; D gene uncertain. The source material was blood, sampled from a patient whose treatment included radiotherapy and nephrectomy. The chain's CDR3 is CASSDRRASGANVLTF. As DNA, the CDR3 is TGTGCCAGCAGTGATAGACGGGCCTCTGGGGCCAACGTCCTGACTTTC.